The entry that follows covers one T cell receptor beta chain sequence. The CDR3 is 14 residues long. Germline V gene lookup returns CDR1 SQVTM and CDR2 ANQGSEA. J gave up 3 bases and V 7 bases, and 9 bases lay outside the gene matches. This specimen comes from a study of blood T cell repertoires in COVID-19. Produced via immunoSEQ multiplex PCR; TCRdb's table is partial and in-frame only. Of about 56,000 clones listed, 80% to 90% were seen once; the top ten hold 10% to 15%. V is TRBV29-1 and J is TRBJ2-1, with 7 bases fitting TRBD1. The TCR originated in a woman at least 80 years old with acute or convalescent COVID-19. The source material was peripheral blood. The CDR3 coding sequence is TGCAGCGCCCTCAGACAGGGCCTCTACAATGAGCAGTTCTTC. This codes for CSALRQGLYNEQFF.